Listed here are 21 T cell receptor beta chains from one sample, sequenced in a study of monozygotic twins with cystic fibrosis (dated by TCRdb to the early 2020s). Libraries came from the immunoSEQ multiplex PCR assay. TCRdb holds this immuneACCESS table with in-frame rearrangements only. Some clones are missing; in checked studies, unresolved V genes explain under half, and the rest has no known cause. The sample data list tens of thousands of clones, and around four fifths of these were observed just once. Over 0.7% of the sample is taken by the ten largest. Sequenced: blood. The receptors originated from a girl aged 2 to 10 with cystic fibrosis.

Points on this clone: A junction boundary mismatches the germline segment, possibly from a read error. The rearrangement uses TRBV7-7 and TRBJ2-5; D remains unclear. The CDR3 is made up of 11 amino acids. Germline lookup yields CDR1 SSHAT and CDR2 FNYEAQ (reference sequence). The CDR3 DNA is TGTGCTAGCAGCTCGTTGGAGACCCAGTACTTC. Its protein product is CASSSLETQYF.

In this sample, this clone turned up once. V is TRBV5-1 and J is TRBJ2-2, with D possibly being TRBD1 (5 bases). Per the germline V gene, CDR1 is SGHRS and CDR2 is YFSETQ. The CDR3 sequence is 15 residues long. V dropped 9 bases and J dropped 3 bases, with 18 bases sitting between them. The CDR3 loop reads CATSIGAGDTGELFF. The CDR3 DNA reads as TGCGCCACCTCCATAGGGGCCGGTGACACCGGGGAGCTGTTTTTT.

The V call is TRBV5-1, the J call TRBJ2-2; the D gene is possibly TRBD1 (6 bases). The CDR3 covers 16 residues. Germline V gene sequence: CDR1 SGHRS, CDR2 YFSETQ. V was cut by 0 bases and J by 3 bases, with 12 bases left in between. The CDR3 protein is CASSLDGGTDTGELFF. The CDR3 DNA sequence: TGCGCCAGCAGCTTGGATGGGGGCACGGACACCGGGGAGCTGTTTTTT.

This clone was observed a few times. The chain links TRBV4-1 to TRBJ2-7; tentatively, D is TRBD1 or TRBD2 (5 bases each). This CDR3 contains 14 residues. V shed 3 bases and J shed 7 bases, with 16 bases lying between them. Germline V CDR1 and CDR2: MGHRA, YSYEKL. CDR3 sequence (DNA): TGCGCCAGCAGCCAGGAATGGGACCCGCTTGAGCAGTACTTC. Amino acid sequence: CASSQEWDPLEQYF.

This rearrangement joins TRBV6-5 to TRBJ2-3; D is ambiguous. With 6 bases removed from V and 7 bases from J, the gap between germline ends came to 8 bases. CDR1 and CDR2 (germline): MNHEY, SVGAGI. CDR3 length: 11 residues. This CDR3 is CASSPGYTQYF. DNA of the CDR3: TGTGCCAGCAGCCCCGGTTATACGCAGTATTTT.

V usage is TRBV21-1 and J usage is TRBJ2-7; no check of the table's D call, TRBD1, against the DNA was made. TRBV21-1 is given as a pseudogene. The CDR3 sequence is 14 residues long. The CDR3 sequence: CASASKWTGGEQYF. In DNA form, the CDR3 reads TGTGCCAGCGCGTCGAAGTGGACAGGGGGCGAGCAGTACTTC.

This clone came up once. At one boundary the junction diverges from the germline segment, which might be a read error. V and J are TRBV7-7 and TRBJ2-1, with D possibly TRBD2 on 6 matching bases. CDR3 length: 14 amino acids. The germline CDR1 and CDR2 sequences are SSHAT and FNYEAQ (reference sequence). CDR3 nucleotide sequence: TGTGCTAGCAGCCCCGGACTATTCACGCTTGAGCAGTTCTTC. It yields the protein CASSPGLFTLEQFF.

The rearrangement joins TRBV19 to TRBJ2-2, with a weak D call TRBD2 (6 bases). The CDR3 extends over 16 amino acids. V shed 1 base and J shed 3 bases, with 12 bases lying between them. Germline CDR1 and CDR2: LNHDA and SQIVND (reference sequence). The CDR3 here is CASSIGAGLDTGELFF. In DNA, the CDR3 is TGTGCCAGTAGTATAGGGGCGGGACTCGACACCGGGGAGCTGTTTTTT.

The CDR3 spells CASSQESPDTQYF. The CDR3 coding sequence is TGCGCCAGCAGCCAAGAGTCTCCAGATACGCAGTATTTT. The rearrangement joins TRBV4-1 to TRBJ2-3; D not resolved. Trimming removed 0 bases from V and 4 bases from J, with 5 bases in between. CDR3 size: 13 residues. Looked up from germline, CDR1 is MGHRA and CDR2 is YSYEKL.

The V and J genes are TRBV2 and TRBJ2-7, with D tentatively TRBD1 or TRBD2 (5 bases each). The CDR3 consists of 17 residues. Germline-derived CDR1 and CDR2 are SNHLY and FYNNEI. Trimming took 8 bases from V and 3 from J, leaving 26 bases between them. This CDR3 is CASGVGTAWGTNYEQYF. The DNA for the CDR3 is TGTGCCAGCGGAGTGGGGACGGCCTGGGGTACGAACTACGAGCAGTACTTC.

The table lists this clone with a few counts. The chain carries TRBV19 and TRBJ2-7; 11 nucleotides line up with TRBD1. The CDR3 loop spans 15 amino acids. The V gene's germline CDR1 is LNHDA and CDR2 SQIVND (reference sequence). V lost 5 bases, J lost 5 bases, and 8 bases stayed unmatched. In DNA, the CDR3 is TGTGCCAGTAGTTCGCCGGGACAGGGGGTCGACGAGCAGTACTTC. It encodes CASSSPGQGVDEQYF.

This clone was detected only once. This rearrangement joins TRBV19 to TRBJ1-2; D unclear. The CDR3 consists of 12 residues. Trimming cost V 6 bases and J 3 bases, with 8 bases left between them. CDR1 and CDR2 (germline): LNHDA, SQIVND (reference sequence). This CDR3 is CASSSGYYGYTF. The CDR3, as DNA: TGTGCCAGTAGCTCCGGATACTATGGCTACACCTTC. The full variable domain, with the rest looked up from reference TRBV19 and TRBJ1-2, is DGGITQSPKYLFRKEGQNVTLSCEQNLNHDAMYWYRQDPGQGLRLIYYSQIVNDFQKGDIAEGYSVSREKKESFPLTVTSAQKNPTAFYLCASSSGYYGYTFGSGTRLTVV.

The chain employs TRBV9 and TRBJ1-6, with TRBD1 as a possible D gene (5 bases). The CDR3 is made up of 14 amino acids. V was cut by 2 bases and J by 8 bases, with 11 bases left in between. CDR1 and CDR2 from the germline V gene are SGDLS and YYNGEE. The CDR3 loop is CASSVTDSYSPLHF. CDR3 nucleotides: TGTGCCAGCAGCGTGACAGATTCCTATTCACCCCTCCACTTT.

V and J are TRBV16 and TRBJ2-1, with a possible D match to TRBD1 (5 bases). The V end was cut by 5 bases, the J end by 2 bases, with 10 bases between. The germline V gene has CDR1 KGHSY and CDR2 FQNENV. This CDR3 is built from 14 residues. The chain's CDR3 is CASSADSAYNEQFF. The CDR3 DNA reads as TGTGCCAGCAGCGCTGACAGCGCCTACAATGAGCAGTTCTTC.

In DNA, the CDR3 is TGTGCCAGCAGTGAAGCAGGGTACGAGCAGTACTTC. Translated, it gives CASSEAGYEQYF. The J gene is TRBJ2-7, the V gene TRBV6-1; D gene ambiguous. Germline CDR1 is MNHNS and CDR2 is SASEGT. The V end was cut by 0 bases, the J end by 4 bases, with 4 bases between. This CDR3 is 12 amino acids long.

The chain links TRBV5-1 to TRBJ2-1, with 8 bases that match TRBD1. Germline assignment: CDR1 SGHRS and CDR2 YFSETQ. The CDR3 is 15 amino acids. The V gene end was trimmed by 5 bases and the J gene end by 8 bases; junction bases not matched to a gene: 12. In DNA, the CDR3 is TGCGCCAGCAGTTTAGCCGGGACAGGACTCGATGAGCAGTTCTTC. This encodes CASSLAGTGLDEQFF. Combining the CDR3 with reference TRBV5-1 and TRBJ2-1 gives the whole variable domain KAGVTQTPRYLIKTRGQQVTLSCSPISGHRSVSWYQQTPGQGLQFLFEYFSETQRNKGNFPGRFSGRQFSNSRSEMNVSTLELGDSALYLCASSLAGTGLDEQFFGPGTRLTVL.

The V call is TRBV19, the J call TRBJ1-2; D is ambiguous. Germline CDR1 is LNHDA and CDR2 is SQIVND (reference sequence). The germline V and J ends were trimmed by 1 base and 7 bases, with 10 bases remaining between them. This CDR3 is built from 13 residues. The CDR3 DNA is TGTGCCAGTAGTATAGGGCAGCTCTCTGGCTACACCTTC. Amino acid sequence: CASSIGQLSGYTF.

J is TRBJ1-5 and V is TRBV6-1; D uncertain. V was shortened by 9 bases and J by 2 bases, with 17 bases between the two germline ends. The CDR3 has 15 residues. From germline, CDR1 is MNHNS and CDR2 SASEGT. In DNA, the CDR3 is TGTGCCAGTTCTACGGACGGCCCAGGCAATCAGCCCCAGCATTTT. Its translation: CASSTDGPGNQPQHF.

This chain joins TRBV5-6 and TRBJ2-7, with D perhaps matching TRBD2 (5 bases). The CDR3 extends over 13 amino acids. Germline V gene data show CDR1 as SGHDT and CDR2 as YYEEEE. V lost 0 bases and J 6 bases, leaving 10 bases between the germline ends. The CDR3 here is CASSLGLWSEQYF. The CDR3 DNA is TGTGCCAGCAGCTTGGGACTATGGAGCGAGCAGTACTTC.

This clone has a handful of counts. The rearrangement links TRBV6-1 to TRBJ1-2, with a tentative D call TRBD1 (5 bases). V gave up 10 bases and J gave up 4 bases, with 19 bases separating them. The CDR3 runs 14 residues. Germline assignment: CDR1 MNHNS and CDR2 SASEGT. CDR3 in DNA: TGTGCCACCGGATTATGGACACGAGCCTATGGCTACACCTTC. As protein: CATGLWTRAYGYTF.

This chain links TRBV11-2 with TRBJ1-1; D is possibly TRBD1 (6 bases). Germline V lookup: CDR1 SGHAT, CDR2 FQNNGV. CDR3 length: 14 amino acids. Trimming took off 3 bases at V and 6 bases at J, with 14 bases between the two ends. In nucleotides, the CDR3 is TGTGCCAGCAGCTTGGCAGGGGACCCCCCTGAAGCTTTCTTT. As protein: CASSLAGDPPEAFF.